The sequence of this T cell receptor (beta chain) was determined in a study of CD8 T cells in ankylosing spondylitis. The authors made TCR beta libraries by quantitative 5'-RACE with molecular barcodes. Using its own MiXCR run on the 5' RACE reads, TCRdb lists one record per CDR3 protein. The profile shows about 130,000 distinct CDR3 sequences, around 7% of them singletons. Study conclusions and caveats: Researchers report that disease-linked clones proved CD8+ and relatively rare in peripheral blood. Seemingly characteristic of ankylosing spondylitis blood was a TCR beta motif consisting of about 8 highly homologous variants. Significant enrichment of disease-linked clones was reported in matched ankylosing spondylitis synovial fluid.

This clonotype was found many times. Its antigen is undetermined. Per the germline V gene, CDR1 is SGHDT and CDR2 is YYEEEE. Trimming took 5 bases from V and 5 from J; bases not matched to a gene: 3. CDR3 length: 12 residues. The chain recombines TRBV5-6 with TRBJ2-5; 7 nucleotides align to TRBD1. The clonotype comes from a male donor with ankylosing spondylitis or in good health (not recorded which). Sequencing used blood, either unsorted or a sorted T cell fraction (not recorded which). The CDR3 region is CASSTGVETQYF. DNA of the CDR3: TGTGCCAGCAGTACAGGGGTGGAGACCCAGTACTTC.